The T cell receptor beta chain described here comes from a study of identical twins. The CDR3 is 16 amino acids. The germline V and J ends were trimmed by 5 bases and 2 bases, with 18 bases remaining between them. CDR1 is LGHDT and CDR2 is YNNKEL in the germline V gene (reference sequence). Addition of a universal primer site occurred through template switching, and cDNA carried unique molecular identifiers. TCRdb re-called the 5' RACE reads with MiXCR, one entry per CDR3 protein. Among 400,000 to 500,000 distinct CDR3 sequences listed, 14% were seen once. On this clonotype itself: The antigen is undetermined.

Overall study findings and caveats: In beta out-of-frame sequences, the excess sharing between twins was weaker. In cord blood, abundant beta clonotypes had fewer insertions; memory showed no trend. Out-of-frame alpha sequences that twins shared showed excess low generation probability.

This same sample was also taken into another study, of yellow fever vaccine responses in identical twins.

Sequencing was carried out using CD4+ T cells sorted from blood. The chain links TRBV3-1 to TRBJ1-1; D gene unclear. This TCR was recovered from a woman aged 18-35 years in good health. CDR3 loop: CASSSILGKGNTEAFF. CDR3 nucleotide sequence: TGTGCCAGCAGCTCAATTTTAGGGAAGGGAAACACTGAAGCTTTCTTT.